These T cell receptor beta chains were read from a single sample in a study of response to subunit inactivated influenza vaccine. TCRdb fed the RT-PCR reads into MiXCR, producing one record per CDR3 protein. The sample has under 800,000 distinct CDR3 sequences; roughly 13% are singletons. The source was PBMCs from blood, collected 14 to 15 days before vaccination. The receptors stem from a man aged 45-65 years who received an inactivated influenza vaccine. The CDR3 runs from the conserved cysteine through the conserved F or W. A D gene is named only where the DNA matches it firmly. Expanded clones get a size class; other rows say once, few or many, or leave the size out.

D gene: TRBD2; J gene: TRBJ2-1; clone size: -; V gene: TRBV10-2; CDR3 protein: CASRPGLEFNEQFF; CDR3 DNA: TGCGCCAGCAGACCGGGACTAGAGTTCAATGAGCAGTTCTTC
D gene: -; J gene: TRBJ2-5; clone size: -; V gene: TRBV6-1; CDR3 protein: CASRGAVRETQYF; CDR3 DNA: TGTGCCAGCAGGGGAGCCGTGAGAGAGACCCAGTACTTC
D gene: TRBD1; J gene: TRBJ1-1; clone size: few; V gene: TRBV27; CDR3 protein: CASSSPLAGGNTEAFF; CDR3 DNA: TGTGCCAGCAGTTCCCCTCTAGCAGGGGGCAACACTGAAGCTTTCTTT
D gene: -; J gene: TRBJ2-7; clone size: few; V gene: TRBV7-9; CDR3 protein: CASSLSGHGPYEQYF; CDR3 DNA: TGTGCCAGCAGCTTAAGCGGGCACGGCCCCTACGAGCAGTACTTC
D gene: -; J gene: TRBJ1-6; clone size: -; V gene: TRBV11-2; CDR3 protein: CASSPGLDQDLHF; CDR3 DNA: TGTGCCAGCAGCCCCGGCTTGGATCAGGACCTCCACTTT
D gene: -; J gene: TRBJ1-5; clone size: -; V gene: TRBV15; CDR3 protein: CATSEGANNQPQHF; CDR3 DNA: TGTGCCACCAGCGAAGGGGCAAACAATCAGCCCCAGCATTTT
D gene: -; J gene: TRBJ2-1; clone size: -; V gene: TRBV5-1; CDR3 protein: CASSWASGTEQFF; CDR3 DNA: TGCGCCAGCAGCTGGGCCTCCGGGACAGAGCAGTTCTTC
D gene: -; J gene: TRBJ2-3; clone size: -; V gene: TRBV30; CDR3 protein: CAWSVMTGGPTDTQYF; CDR3 DNA: TGTGCCTGGAGTGTGATGACAGGAGGGCCTACAGATACGCAGTATTTT
D gene: TRBD1; J gene: TRBJ1-1; clone size: -; V gene: TRBV18; CDR3 protein: CASSQTQGGGNTEAFF; CDR3 DNA: TGTGCCAGCTCACAAACACAGGGGGGCGGGAACACTGAAGCTTTCTTT
D gene: TRBD2; J gene: TRBJ2-6; clone size: few; V gene: TRBV18; CDR3 protein: CASSPGLAGVSGANVLTF; CDR3 DNA: TGTGCCAGCTCACCGGGACTAGCGGGGGTCTCTGGGGCCAACGTCCTGACTTTC
D gene: TRBD1; J gene: TRBJ1-2; clone size: many; V gene: TRBV4-3; CDR3 protein: CASSQEPGTGGSYGYTF; CDR3 DNA: TGCGCCAGCAGCCAGGAGCCCGGGACAGGGGGCTCTTATGGCTACACCTTC
D gene: -; J gene: TRBJ2-5; clone size: few; V gene: TRBV2; CDR3 protein: CATSPPGSGGGETQYF; CDR3 DNA: TGTGCCACCTCACCACCCGGGAGTGGTGGGGGAGAGACCCAGTACTTC
D gene: TRBD1; J gene: TRBJ2-2; clone size: few; V gene: TRBV11-2; CDR3 protein: CASSLDWATTGFGDTGELFF; CDR3 DNA: TGTGCCAGCAGCTTAGATTGGGCTACGACAGGGTTCGGGGACACCGGGGAGCTGTTTTTT
D gene: TRBD1; J gene: TRBJ2-2; clone size: few; V gene: TRBV14; CDR3 protein: CASSRRSGQINTGELFF; CDR3 DNA: TGTGCCAGCAGCCGACGCTCGGGACAGATTAACACCGGGGAGCTGTTTTTT
D gene: TRBD2; J gene: TRBJ2-2; clone size: few; V gene: TRBV27; CDR3 protein: CASSFLAGAGTGELFF; CDR3 DNA: TGTGCCAGCAGTTTCCTAGCGGGAGCGGGAACCGGGGAGCTGTTTTTT
D gene: TRBD2; J gene: TRBJ2-1; clone size: -; V gene: TRBV11-3; CDR3 protein: CASSSGLAGGWDEQFF; CDR3 DNA: TGTGCCAGCAGCTCGGGACTAGCGGGAGGGTGGGATGAGCAGTTCTTC
D gene: -; J gene: TRBJ2-1; clone size: many; V gene: TRBV4-2; CDR3 protein: CASSQEIGRNEQFF; CDR3 DNA: TGTGCCAGCAGCCAAGAGATTGGGAGAAATGAGCAGTTCTTC
D gene: -; J gene: TRBJ2-3; clone size: few; V gene: TRBV5-1; CDR3 protein: CASSLNGALTDTQYF; CDR3 DNA: TGCGCCAGCAGCTTGAACGGGGCTCTCACAGATACGCAGTATTTT
D gene: -; J gene: TRBJ2-7; clone size: -; V gene: TRBV12-3/TRBV12-4; CDR3 protein: CASSATFRGRGEQYF; CDR3 DNA: TGTGCCAGCAGTGCCACATTCAGGGGAAGGGGCGAGCAGTACTTC
D gene: -; J gene: TRBJ1-1; clone size: few; V gene: TRBV28; CDR3 protein: CASTQKNEKPEAFF; CDR3 DNA: TGTGCCAGCACACAAAAAAATGAGAAACCTGAAGCTTTCTTT
D gene: -; J gene: TRBJ2-1; clone size: -; V gene: TRBV14; CDR3 protein: CASSQVGLNEQFF; CDR3 DNA: TGTGCCAGCAGCCAAGTTGGCCTCAATGAGCAGTTCTTC
D gene: -; J gene: TRBJ2-7; clone size: -; V gene: TRBV27; CDR3 protein: CASSLKGLDYEQYF; CDR3 DNA: TGTGCCAGCAGTTTAAAGGGGTTAGACTACGAGCAGTACTTC
D gene: -; J gene: TRBJ2-3; clone size: many; V gene: TRBV7-9; CDR3 protein: CASSFQSTDTQYF; CDR3 DNA: TGTGCCAGCAGCTTCCAGAGCACAGATACGCAGTATTTT
D gene: -; J gene: TRBJ1-1; clone size: many; V gene: TRBV6-5; CDR3 protein: CASSFTTGNTEAFF; CDR3 DNA: TGTGCCAGCAGTTTTACGACTGGGAACACTGAAGCTTTCTTT
D gene: -; J gene: TRBJ2-5; clone size: -; V gene: TRBV9; CDR3 protein: CASSVGGSAGLQETQYF; CDR3 DNA: TGTGCCAGCAGCGTAGGTGGCTCCGCGGGGCTCCAAGAGACCCAGTACTTC
D gene: -; J gene: TRBJ2-3; clone size: few; V gene: TRBV7-2; CDR3 protein: CASSLEGTSADTQYF; CDR3 DNA: TGTGCCAGCAGCTTAGAGGGGACCAGCGCAGATACGCAGTATTTT
D gene: -; J gene: TRBJ2-1; clone size: -; V gene: TRBV19; CDR3 protein: CASSFFGGVDEQFF; CDR3 DNA: TGTGCCAGTAGTTTTTTTGGCGGGGTCGATGAGCAGTTCTTC
D gene: -; J gene: TRBJ2-7; clone size: -; V gene: TRBV9; CDR3 protein: CASSVGMVSEQYF; CDR3 DNA: TGTGCCAGCAGCGTTGGAATGGTGAGCGAGCAGTACTTC
D gene: -; J gene: TRBJ2-3; clone size: -; V gene: TRBV14; CDR3 protein: CASSPLRSSDTQYF; CDR3 DNA: TGTGCCAGCAGCCCCCTCCGATCTAGCGATACGCAGTATTTT
D gene: -; J gene: TRBJ2-1; clone size: -; V gene: TRBV19; CDR3 protein: CASSPQGRRYNEQFF; CDR3 DNA: TGTGCCAGTAGTCCTCAAGGACGACGTTACAATGAGCAGTTCTTC
D gene: -; J gene: TRBJ2-1; clone size: -; V gene: TRBV20-1; CDR3 protein: CSARAITVYNEQFF; CDR3 DNA: TGCAGTGCTAGAGCTATCACCGTATACAATGAGCAGTTCTTC
D gene: TRBD2; J gene: TRBJ2-3; clone size: once; V gene: TRBV20-1; CDR3 protein: CSARDRRSGSITDTQYF; CDR3 DNA: TGCAGTGCTAGAGACCGAAGGAGCGGGAGCATCACAGATACGCAGTATTTT
D gene: TRBD2; J gene: TRBJ2-5; clone size: -; V gene: TRBV6-5; CDR3 protein: CASSSWGGQETQYF; CDR3 DNA: TGTGCCAGCAGTTCATGGGGGGGGCAAGAGACCCAGTACTTC
D gene: -; J gene: TRBJ1-1; clone size: many; V gene: TRBV18; CDR3 protein: CASSPNGNTEAFF; CDR3 DNA: TGTGCCAGCTCCCCAAACGGGAACACTGAAGCTTTCTTT
D gene: TRBD2; J gene: TRBJ2-1; clone size: few; V gene: TRBV5-1; CDR3 protein: CASSLLMRAGDEQFF; CDR3 DNA: TGCGCCAGCAGCCTCCTAATGCGGGCGGGGGATGAGCAGTTCTTC
D gene: TRBD1; J gene: TRBJ1-1; clone size: -; V gene: TRBV5-1; CDR3 protein: CASRAGTGDMNTEAFF; CDR3 DNA: TGCGCCAGCAGGGCCGGGACAGGGGATATGAACACTGAAGCTTTCTTT
D gene: TRBD1; J gene: TRBJ2-1; clone size: few; V gene: TRBV5-1; CDR3 protein: CASSIRDRNRNEQFF; CDR3 DNA: TGCGCCAGCAGCATCCGGGACAGGAACCGCAATGAGCAGTTCTTC
D gene: -; J gene: TRBJ2-6; clone size: few; V gene: TRBV5-1; CDR3 protein: CASSPGLQGVNVLTF; CDR3 DNA: TGCGCCAGCAGCCCGGGACTCCAGGGTGTCAACGTCCTGACTTTC
D gene: -; J gene: TRBJ2-3; clone size: few; V gene: TRBV7-2; CDR3 protein: CASSLAQVSRTSTDTQYF; CDR3 DNA: TGTGCCAGCAGCTTAGCGCAGGTTTCGCGGACTAGCACAGATACGCAGTATTTT
D gene: -; J gene: TRBJ1-4; clone size: few; V gene: TRBV6-2/TRBV6-3; CDR3 protein: CASSSAGGANEKLFF; CDR3 DNA: TGTGCCAGCAGTTCCGCCGGTGGGGCTAATGAAAAACTGTTTTTT
D gene: TRBD1; J gene: TRBJ1-1; clone size: few; V gene: TRBV4-1; CDR3 protein: CASSQEDRVNTEAFF; CDR3 DNA: TGCGCCAGCAGCCAAGAAGACAGGGTGAACACTGAAGCTTTCTTT
D gene: -; J gene: TRBJ2-1; clone size: -; V gene: TRBV3-1; CDR3 protein: CASSHGGNEQFF; CDR3 DNA: TGTGCCAGCAGCCATGGAGGGAATGAGCAGTTCTTC
D gene: TRBD1; J gene: TRBJ1-5; clone size: many; V gene: TRBV5-1; CDR3 protein: CASSLVPGGGNQPQHF; CDR3 DNA: TGCGCCAGCAGCTTGGTGCCAGGGGGCGGCAATCAGCCCCAGCATTTT
D gene: -; J gene: TRBJ2-5; clone size: -; V gene: TRBV29-1; CDR3 protein: CSARPGSETQYF; CDR3 DNA: TGCAGCGCTCGCCCAGGCTCAGAGACCCAGTACTTC
D gene: -; J gene: TRBJ2-1; clone size: -; V gene: TRBV5-1; CDR3 protein: CASSSVINANEQFF; CDR3 DNA: TGCGCCAGCAGCTCGGTAATAAATGCGAATGAGCAGTTCTTC
D gene: -; J gene: TRBJ2-5; clone size: few; V gene: TRBV7-9; CDR3 protein: CASSLLVRGTTQYF; CDR3 DNA: TGTGCCAGCAGCTTACTGGTTCGGGGGACGACCCAGTACTTC
D gene: TRBD1; J gene: TRBJ2-2; clone size: -; V gene: TRBV6-2/TRBV6-3; CDR3 protein: CASSYLPGQGVANTGELFF; CDR3 DNA: TGTGCCAGCAGTTACCTACCGGGACAGGGGGTAGCGAACACCGGGGAGCTGTTTTTT
D gene: -; J gene: TRBJ2-2; clone size: -; V gene: TRBV5-1; CDR3 protein: CARSSRLSTGELLF; CDR3 DNA: TGCGCCAGGAGCTCCAGGCTGAGCACTGGGGAGCTGCTTTTT
D gene: TRBD2; J gene: TRBJ2-1; clone size: few; V gene: TRBV30; CDR3 protein: CAWNRLAGSEQFF; CDR3 DNA: TGTGCCTGGAACAGACTAGCGGGGTCCGAGCAGTTCTTC
D gene: -; J gene: TRBJ1-1; clone size: few; V gene: TRBV6-1; CDR3 protein: CASTDVGGARADTEAFF; CDR3 DNA: TGTGCCAGCACTGATGTAGGAGGGGCAAGGGCGGACACTGAAGCTTTCTTT
D gene: TRBD1; J gene: TRBJ1-2; clone size: many; V gene: TRBV12-3/TRBV12-4; CDR3 protein: CASSSRTGGNYGYTF; CDR3 DNA: TGTGCCAGCAGTTCTAGGACAGGTGGGAACTATGGCTACACCTTC
D gene: TRBD2; J gene: TRBJ2-3; clone size: few; V gene: TRBV12-3/TRBV12-4; CDR3 protein: CASSSSGGITDTQYF; CDR3 DNA: TGTGCCAGCAGTTCTAGCGGGGGGATTACAGATACGCAGTATTTT
D gene: TRBD1; J gene: TRBJ2-2; clone size: few; V gene: TRBV9; CDR3 protein: CASSVDGQGVGELFF; CDR3 DNA: TGTGCCAGCAGCGTAGACGGACAGGGTGTCGGGGAGCTGTTTTTT
D gene: -; J gene: TRBJ2-5; clone size: -; V gene: TRBV20-1; CDR3 protein: CSAPEPGGVETQYF; CDR3 DNA: TGCAGTGCCCCAGAGCCGGGGGGCGTAGAGACCCAGTACTTC
D gene: -; J gene: TRBJ2-7; clone size: few; V gene: TRBV7-8; CDR3 protein: CASSPQRTRPYEQYF; CDR3 DNA: TGTGCCAGCAGCCCCCAAAGAACTAGGCCCTACGAGCAGTACTTC
D gene: -; J gene: TRBJ2-2; clone size: -; V gene: TRBV27; CDR3 protein: CASSPTVRPGELFF; CDR3 DNA: TGTGCCAGCAGTCCCACGGTTAGGCCCGGGGAGCTGTTTTTT
D gene: -; J gene: TRBJ2-3; clone size: few; V gene: TRBV5-1; CDR3 protein: CASSSHPEVSDTQYF; CDR3 DNA: TGCGCCAGCAGTAGTCACCCGGAGGTGTCAGATACGCAGTATTTT